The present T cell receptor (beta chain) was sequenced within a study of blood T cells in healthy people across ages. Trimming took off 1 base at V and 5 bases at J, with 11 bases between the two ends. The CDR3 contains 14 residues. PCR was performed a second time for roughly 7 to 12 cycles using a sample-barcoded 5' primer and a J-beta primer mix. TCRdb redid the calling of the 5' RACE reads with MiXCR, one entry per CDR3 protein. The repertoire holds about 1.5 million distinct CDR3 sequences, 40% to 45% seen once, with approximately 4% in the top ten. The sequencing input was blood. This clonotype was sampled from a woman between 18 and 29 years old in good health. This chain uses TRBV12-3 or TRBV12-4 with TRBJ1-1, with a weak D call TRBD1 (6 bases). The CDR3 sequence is CASSLEAGVTEAFF. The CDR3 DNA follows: TGTGCCAGCAGTTTAGAGGCAGGGGTTACTGAAGCTTTCTTT.